This T cell receptor (beta chain) was retrieved from a study of OX40 agonist ivuxolimab in advanced cancers. Study context: At 0.01 to 10 mg/kg, ivuxolimab was administered intravenously to patients every 2 weeks.

As for this clone: The target antigen is unknown.

Repertoires were generated with immunoSEQ multiplex PCR, while TCRdb's copy carries only in-frame clones and drops some. The sample holds tens of thousands of clones, roughly 87% seen once. There are 16 residues in the CDR3. Trimming pared 0 bases from V and 7 bases from J, leaving 18 bases between. CDR1 SGDLS and CDR2 YYNGEE come from the germline V gene. Sampling times: baseline, cycle 4 day 1, cycle 7 day 1. The study, taken as a whole, reports: Mean expanded clone counts were higher in CD8+ than CD4+ T cells.

The TCR comes from an adult with an advanced solid tumor such as melanoma, head and neck, liver or kidney cancer. The V call is TRBV9, the J call TRBJ2-3; D perhaps matches TRBD1 (7 bases). Specimen: CD4+ or CD8+ T cells sorted from blood, collected in a trial of the OX40 agonist ivuxolimab. The CDR3 spells CASSVGTSGGSNTQYF. The CDR3 coding sequence is TGTGCCAGCAGCGTAGGAACGTCAGGGGGGAGTAATACGCAGTATTTT.